This T cell receptor (beta chain) emerged from a study of cytomegalovirus exposure and HLA in healthy donors. PCR amplification relied on 60 Vbeta primers (plus 13 Jbeta primers). Original methodology: A later analysis counted 65 million to 90 million unique TCR beta chains, 10 million to 12 million shared. TCRdb's copy holds only in-frame clones and misses some; the assay was immunoSEQ multiplex PCR. The D gene and trimming were derived from the DNA, and the V and J assignments and clone size from that table. This table holds some 130,000 clones, about 10% found once. V gave up 8 bases and J gave up 1 base, with 11 bases separating them. Looked up from germline, CDR1 is SQVTM and CDR2 is ANQGSEA. This CDR3 spans 12 amino acids. Study-level results: The study recorded 150 to 200 TCR beta chains that were cytomegalovirus-associated. Reports described diagnosis of cytomegalovirus status by the classifier as highly specific and sensitive. Researchers reportedly found TCR beta sequences accurately predicted most subjects' HLA-A and HLA-B alleles.

This clone was counted between two and nine times. Its antigen remains unidentified. The rearrangement joins TRBV29-1 to TRBJ1-1; the D is unclear. The sample taken for sequencing was PBMCs. This sequence was found in a man aged 50 to 60 in good health and CMV-seronegative. The CDR3 bases are TGCAGCACAACTCGAGGGAACACTGAAGCTTTCTTT. Translated: CSTTRGNTEAFF. The full variable domain, rest sourced from reference TRBV29-1 and TRBJ1-1, is SAVISQKPSRDICQRGTSLTIQCQVDSQVTMMFWYRQQPGQSLTLIATANQGSEATYESGFVIDKFPISRPNLTFSTLTVSNMSPEDSSIYLCSTTRGNTEAFFGQGTRLTVV.